This paragraph covers one T cell receptor (beta chain) sequence. A few counts support this clonotype. What this receptor recognizes is not known. No much larger clone is present one base from it, and per-base qualities are unavailable. The germline V gene (reference sequence) gives CDR1 as DFQATT and CDR2 as SNEGSKA. Taken from cysteine to phenylalanine, the CDR3 has 15 residues. The CDR3 DNA has 45 bases and is translated from base 1. The junction shows trimming of 0 bases on V and 2 bases on J, plus 13 bases between the germline ends. Systemically healthy Caucasian individuals from Russia, some 38 in total and aged about 6 to 95 years, were included as donors. Each donor gave roughly 11 milliliters of peripheral blood, drawn into EDTA-treated Vacutainer tubes. PBMCs were isolated by Ficoll-Paque density-gradient centrifugation, with at least 6 million obtained per sample. Total RNA, at least 6 micrograms per sample, was extracted from PBMCs with Trizol reagent. For every donor, flow cytometry on a PBMC aliquot measured the percentage of naive CD45RAhigh/CD27high T cells.

Receptor libraries were prepared by 5' RACE. TCRdb lists the instrument as Illumina HiSeq 2500. The second PCR ran for about 7 to 11 cycles and used a J-beta primer mix along with a sample-barcoded 5' primer. A unique molecular identifier was introduced onto each TCR beta cDNA molecule by a template-switch 5' adaptor carrying 12 random nucleotides. Each sample yielded at least 3 million CDR3-containing paired-end reads. The Mint cDNA synthesis kit, primed by a TRBC-specific oligonucleotide, was used to synthesize first-strand cDNA from all RNA. After uracil-DNA glycosylase treatment, a first 18-cycle PCR used universal primers M1SS and BC2_uni_R on all cDNA. The paper's data handling went like this. Normalization of each sample was performed by random selection of 1 million high-quality reads, each carrying a distinct molecular identifier. Instead of being binned into consensus sequences, reads that shared molecular identifiers were thrown out. MiTCR, run with a Q25 quality threshold and the strictest error-elimination algorithm, handled CDR3 identification, clonotype clustering and error correction. A nonparametric unseen species model with Euler transformation was used to estimate a lower bound on total TCR beta diversity. The public reads were quality trimmed at Q25 with fastp and then assembled into clones with MiXCR by TCRdb, keeping productive beta chains. Every entry covers one CDR3 protein and lists the most common genes and DNA from its rows. The V and J calls and clone size come from TCRdb's table, not from the authors' own analysis. This sample gives about 700,000 distinct CDR3 sequences in total; less than 40% of them show up just once. The top ten constitute roughly 14% of the sample.

The record originates from a study of blood T cells in healthy people across ages (dated by TCRdb to 2013 to 2016). Background for the entire study: In model experiments, roughly one uniquely barcoded TCR beta cDNA molecule per two T cells was captured by template switching. Age-related changes in TCR beta repertoire diversity were measured in the study by deep sequencing normalized with unique cDNA molecular identifiers. The donors were divided into four age groups: young (average around 17 years), middle-aged (approximately 42), aged (around 67) and long-lived (around 80). To avoid experimental bias, donors of different ages were distributed randomly across sequencing lanes. Two additional independent replicas of 1 million unique cDNA reads from the same blood draw were analyzed for two donors (one aged 18 to 29 and one aged 80 or older).

Study-wide conclusions, independent of this receptor: Because profiling used bulk unsorted PBMCs, naive and antigen-experienced compartments could not be compared conclusively. Observed TCR beta diversity per million T cells fell roughly linearly with age, and a significant reduction was already apparent by age around 44. Observed TCR beta diversity correlated strongly with the percentage of naive T cells measured by flow cytometry. Estimates of total diversity from one million sequenced T cells were regarded as lower bounds and underestimates. Compared with the aged group, the long-lived group had more naive CD4+ T cells, fewer expanded clones and increased TCR diversity, suggesting age selection. Because donor CMV infection status was unknown, age-related changes in expanded clonotypes were potentially confounded.

Sequencing was performed on blood. Here the chain combines TRBV20-1 and TRBJ1-1, with no D gene named confidently. This receptor was identified in a woman older than 75 in good health. Donor details come from another sample of the same person, matched by shared clones. DNA sequence: TGCAGTGCTAGAGATCTTAGGTCAACTAACACTGAAGCTTTCTTT. This gives the protein CSARDLRSTNTEAFF.